The T cell receptor beta chain under discussion was sequenced for a study of molecular identifiers for immune sequencing clone quantification. Overall study: RNA, taken in replicates from approximately 20,000 or 98,000 naive CD8 cells, was split five ways, with four sequenced. Whole-study results and caveats: Even with 800,000 to 1,000,000 naive cells present, spiked Jurkat TCR RNA from one cell was reportedly detectable.

Via MiXCR, TCRdb re-called the PCR reads, giving one row per CDR3 protein. The sample lists hundreds of thousands of distinct CDR3 sequences, roughly a quarter occurring once. This clonotype was picked up many times. Its matching antigen is unknown. The CDR3 is 15 amino acids. Germline CDR1 and CDR2: SGDLS and YYNGEE. Trimming at V came to 6 bases and at J to 2 bases, leaving 8 bases not matched to a gene. The rearrangement joins TRBV9 to TRBJ2-3; 8 bases match TRBD1. Sequenced input: naive CD8+ T cells from blood, with Jurkat cell RNA spiked in. Stated subset: FACS-sorted CD8+CD4-CCR7+CD45RA+ naive T cells. This sequence originates from a human donor in good health. Some libraries in this study had Jurkat cell RNA spiked in. The CDR3 reads CASTKTGASTDTQYF. CDR3 nucleotides: TGTGCCAGCACAAAGACAGGGGCCTCCACAGATACGCAGTATTTT.